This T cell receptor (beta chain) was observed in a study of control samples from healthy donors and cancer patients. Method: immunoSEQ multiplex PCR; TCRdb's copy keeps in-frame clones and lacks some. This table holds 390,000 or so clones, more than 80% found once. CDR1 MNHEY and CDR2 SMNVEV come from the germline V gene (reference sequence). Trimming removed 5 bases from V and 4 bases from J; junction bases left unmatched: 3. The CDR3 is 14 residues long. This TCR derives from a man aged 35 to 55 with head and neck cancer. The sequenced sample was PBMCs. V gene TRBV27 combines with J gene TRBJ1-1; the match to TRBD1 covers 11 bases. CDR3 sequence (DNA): TGTGCCAGCAGTAGGACAGGGGGCATCACTGAAGCTTTCTTT. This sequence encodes CASSRTGGITEAFF.